This T cell receptor beta chain originates from a study of blood T cell repertoires in COVID-19. Libraries were prepared by immunoSEQ multiplex PCR; TCRdb keeps only in-frame clonotypes and omits some of them. Altogether about 26,000 clones are present, 90% being singletons, with the ten largest covering around 7.6%. Germline V gives CDR1 SEHNR, CDR2 FQNEAQ (reference sequence). The CDR3 loop spans 15 amino acids. Trimming shortened V by 1 base and J by 6 bases, and 16 bases separated the two germline ends. The material sequenced was peripheral blood. The receptor was derived from a human donor in a cohort sampled during active COVID-19. The rearrangement links TRBV7-9 to TRBJ2-7; tentative D call: TRBD2 (6 bases). CDR3 coding DNA: TGTGCCAGCAGCTTAGATGGGTCGGGAGTTATCGAGCAGTACTTC. This translates into CASSLDGSGVIEQYF.